These T cell receptor beta chains were read from a single sample in a study of control samples from healthy donors and cancer patients. The data were produced by immunoSEQ multiplex PCR, yet TCRdb's version contains in-frame clones alone and is incomplete. In the table there are about 170,000 clones, over 85% of which are singletons. Sequencing was done on a sample of blood. The receptors here all came from a young man in good health. Each CDR3 is given without its conserved first and last residue.

TRBJ1-5 TRBV6-7 ASRRRGEPQH
TRBJ1-1 TRBV18 ASSPRDRAEAF
TRBJ2-7 TRBV6-5 ASRGGTSSYEQY
TRBJ2-1 TRBV7-2 ASNLLAGGTEQF
TRBJ2-7 TRBV27 ASSLTTGSYEQY
TRBJ2-1 TRBV6-2/TRBV6-3 ASNPVRSYNEQF
TRBJ1-2 TRBV18 ASSPLVTGEEGYT
TRBJ2-5 TRBV20-1 SASVASGTQY
TRBJ2-2 TRBV12-3/TRBV12-4 ASSPGAGELF
TRBJ2-1 TRBV20-1 SASSRANEQF